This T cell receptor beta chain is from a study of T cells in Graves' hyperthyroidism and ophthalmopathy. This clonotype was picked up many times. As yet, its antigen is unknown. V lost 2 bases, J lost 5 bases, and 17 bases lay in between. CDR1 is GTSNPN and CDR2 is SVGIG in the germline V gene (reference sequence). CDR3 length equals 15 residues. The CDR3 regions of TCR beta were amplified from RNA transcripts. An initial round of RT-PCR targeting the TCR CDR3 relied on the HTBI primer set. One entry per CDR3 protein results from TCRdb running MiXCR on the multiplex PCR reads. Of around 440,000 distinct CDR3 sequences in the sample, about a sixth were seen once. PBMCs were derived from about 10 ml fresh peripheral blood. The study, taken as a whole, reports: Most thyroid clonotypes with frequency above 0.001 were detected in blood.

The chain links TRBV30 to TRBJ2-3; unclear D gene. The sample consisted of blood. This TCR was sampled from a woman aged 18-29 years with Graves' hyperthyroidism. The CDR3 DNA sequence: TGTGCCTGGAGTAAGGCAGGTGATATTATAGATACGCAGTATTTT. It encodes CAWSKAGDIIDTQYF.